These T cell receptor beta chains were read from a single sample in a study of Ad26.COV2.S vaccination and SARS-CoV-2 variants. Generated by immunoSEQ multiplex PCR, the TCRdb table keeps only in-frame clones and is missing some. The sample yields hundreds of thousands of clones, 92% seen once. The material was peripheral blood, obtained in a trial of Ad26.COV2.S vaccine versus placebo. The receptor source for this set is a person between 18 and 59 years old who received the Ad26.COV2.S COVID-19 vaccine or a placebo. The CDR3 runs from the conserved cysteine through the conserved F or W. Fields, in order: CDR3 protein, CDR3 DNA, clone size, J gene, V gene, D gene. The D gene is left open where the match is weak. Size is stated for part of the rows, as once, few or many counts, or as a class when the clone is expanded.

CASTQGLLRNTEAFF TGTGCCAGCACCCAAGGCCTTTTAAGAAACACTGAAGCTTTCTTT . TRBJ1-1 TRBV2 .
CASSRGQATDTQYF TGTGCCAGCAGTCGAGGACAGGCAACAGATACGCAGTATTTT . TRBJ2-3 TRBV6-4 TRBD1
CASSVSVDLSKEQYF TGTGCCAGCAGTGTTAGCGTGGACCTATCTAAGGAGCAGTACTTC . TRBJ2-7 TRBV7-8 .
CASSLDGVTGNYGYTF TGTGCCAGCAGCTTGGATGGGGTAACGGGTAACTATGGCTACACCTTC . TRBJ1-2 TRBV5-5 .
CASSQGQGAYEQYF TGCGCCAGCAGTCAGGGACAGGGGGCCTACGAGCAGTACTTC . TRBJ2-7 TRBV4-3 TRBD1
CASSLAYILRTGELFF TGTGCCAGCAGCTTAGCCTACATCCTAAGGACCGGGGAGCTGTTTTTT . TRBJ2-2 TRBV7-2 .
CASSQDRGLYNEQFF TGTGCCAGCAGCCAGGACAGGGGGCTCTACAATGAGCAGTTCTTC . TRBJ2-1 TRBV7-6 TRBD1
CASSPADSNQPQHF TGCGCCAGCAGCCCGGCGGATAGCAATCAGCCCCAGCATTTT . TRBJ1-5 TRBV5-1 .
CASSGEGLAREQYF TGTGCCAGCAGCGGAGAAGGACTAGCGCGCGAGCAGTACTTC . TRBJ2-7 TRBV9 TRBD2
CASTRDSNTEAFF TGTGCCAGCACTCGAGATTCCAACACTGAAGCTTTCTTT . TRBJ1-1 TRBV21-1 .
CASSPRLSGALGGELFF TGTGCCAGCAGCCCACGACTCAGCGGGGCCCTCGGGGGGGAGCTGTTTTTT . TRBJ2-2 TRBV3-1/TRBV3-2 TRBD2
CASSLRGQIYGYTF TGTGCCAGCAGCCTTCGGGGACAGATCTATGGCTACACCTTC . TRBJ1-2 TRBV7-2 TRBD1
CASSLDLSTTGELFF TGTGCCAGCAGCTTAGATCTTTCTACCACCGGGGAGCTGTTTTTT few TRBJ2-2 TRBV11-2 .
CASSPWTSGLAETQYF TGTGCCAGCAGCCCCTGGACTAGCGGGCTGGCAGAGACCCAGTACTTC . TRBJ2-5 TRBV7-2 TRBD2
CASSQVSGGTNNEQFF TGCGCCAGCAGCCAAGTATCCGGGGGGACAAACAATGAGCAGTTCTTC . TRBJ2-1 TRBV4-1 .
CASSYSWQAQLSTDTQYF TGTGCCAGCAGTTACTCTTGGCAGGCGCAGCTAAGCACAGATACGCAGTATTTT . TRBJ2-3 TRBV6-2/TRBV6-3 .
CASSRTGGGYGYTF TGTGCCAGCAGCCGGACAGGGGGCGGTTATGGCTACACCTTC once TRBJ1-2 TRBV6-5 TRBD1
CSVQGEDTEAFF TGCAGCGTACAGGGTGAGGACACTGAAGCTTTCTTT . TRBJ1-1 TRBV29-1 .
CASSIFGASNQPQHF TGTGCCAGTAGTATTTTCGGGGCTAGCAATCAGCCCCAGCATTTT . TRBJ1-5 TRBV19 .
CASSLGDYSYEQYF TGTGCCAGCAGCTTAGGAGACTACTCCTACGAGCAGTACTTC . TRBJ2-7 TRBV7-2 .
CASSPSTATNEKLFF TGTGCCAGCTCACCTTCGACAGCAACTAATGAAAAACTGTTTTTT . TRBJ1-4 TRBV18 .
CASSLVSSRDLPYEQYF TGTGCCAGCAGCTTAGTATCGAGCAGGGACCTACCCTACGAGCAGTACTTC . TRBJ2-7 TRBV11-2 .
CASSVPPWREKKDYGYTF TGTGCCAGCAGCGTACCCCCCTGGAGGGAGAAAAAGGACTATGGCTACACCTTC . TRBJ1-2 TRBV9 .
CASSWGQGRFYNEQFF TGTGCCAGTAGTTGGGGACAGGGAAGGTTCTACAATGAGCAGTTCTTC . TRBJ2-1 TRBV19 TRBD1
CASSQGKRGWNEQFF TGTGCCAGCAGCCAAGGTAAGCGGGGGTGGAATGAGCAGTTCTTC . TRBJ2-1 TRBV3-1/TRBV3-2 TRBD2
CASRPAGGPSPLHF TGTGCCAGCAGGCCGGCGGGGGGGCCTTCACCCCTCCACTTT once TRBJ1-6 TRBV5-4 .
CASSAGQMNSPLHF TGTGCCAGCAGCGCCGGACAGATGAATTCACCCCTCCACTTT once TRBJ1-6 TRBV9 .
CASSGGQEEDYGYTF TGTGCCAGCAGCGGGGGACAGGAGGAAGACTATGGCTACACCTTC . TRBJ1-2 TRBV9 TRBD1
CASCDGGGLPSSYNEQFF TGCGCCAGCTGTGACGGCGGGGGGCTCCCTAGCTCCTACAATGAGCAGTTCTTC . TRBJ2-1 TRBV10-1 TRBD2
CASSPVFQGDQPQHF TGTGCCAGCAGCCCAGTCTTCCAGGGTGATCAGCCCCAGCATTTT . TRBJ1-5 TRBV7-2 .
CASSLGGTGSGEQFF TGTGCCAGCAGCTTGGGCGGGACAGGGAGTGGTGAGCAGTTCTTC once TRBJ2-1 TRBV5-4 TRBD1
CASSYKGHGQVGYEQYF TGTGCCAGCAGTTACAAGGGGCACGGGCAGGTCGGCTACGAGCAGTACTTC . TRBJ2-7 TRBV6-2/TRBV6-3 .